This T cell receptor (beta chain) was identified in a study of patients and donors after allogeneic stem cell transplantation. The V and J ends lost 6 bases and 0 bases respectively, with 19 bases between them. CDR3 length equals 17 residues. CDR1 and CDR2 (germline): SGHRS, YFSETQ. MiXCR was run by TCRdb on the RT-PCR reads, yielding one entry per CDR3 protein. This table holds 920,000 or so distinct CDR3 sequences, 18% found once. A few counts support this clonotype. The sequenced sample consisted of blood, either unsorted or a sorted T cell fraction (not recorded which). The chain is built from TRBV5-1 and TRBJ2-4; D possibly corresponds to TRBD1 (5 bases). The TCR sequence derives from a human donor who was either an allogeneic HSCT recipient or a stem cell or donor lymphocyte infusion donor (not recorded which). It is not recorded whose cells these are; they may come from a transplant donor. For the CDR3, the DNA is TGCGCCAGCAACGACCCGACAGATACCTTAGCCAAAAACATTCAGTACTTC. Translation: CASNDPTDTLAKNIQYF. The full variable domain, with the rest looked up from reference TRBV5-1 and TRBJ2-4, is KAGVTQTPRYLIKTRGQQVTLSCSPISGHRSVSWYQQTPGQGLQFLFEYFSETQRNKGNFPGRFSGRQFSNSRSEMNVSTLELGDSALYLCASNDPTDTLAKNIQYFGAGTRLSVL.